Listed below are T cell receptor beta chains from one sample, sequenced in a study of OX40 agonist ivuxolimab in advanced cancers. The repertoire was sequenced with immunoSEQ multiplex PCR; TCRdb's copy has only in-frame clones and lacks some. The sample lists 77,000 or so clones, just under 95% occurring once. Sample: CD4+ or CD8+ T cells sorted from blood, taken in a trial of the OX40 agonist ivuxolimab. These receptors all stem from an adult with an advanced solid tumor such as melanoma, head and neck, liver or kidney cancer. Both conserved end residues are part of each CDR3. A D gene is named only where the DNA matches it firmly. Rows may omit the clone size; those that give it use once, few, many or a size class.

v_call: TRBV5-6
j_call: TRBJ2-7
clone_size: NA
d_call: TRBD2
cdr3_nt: TGTGCCAGCAGCGCGGGACTAGCCTCCTACGAGCAGTACTTC
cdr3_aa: CASSAGLASYEQYF

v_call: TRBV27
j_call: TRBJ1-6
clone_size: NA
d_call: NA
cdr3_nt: TGTGCCAGCAGTTTGGGCAGCTTACCCTATAATTCACCCCTCCACTTT
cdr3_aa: CASSLGSLPYNSPLHF

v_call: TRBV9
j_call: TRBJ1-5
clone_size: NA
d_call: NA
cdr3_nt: TGTGCCAGCAGCGTGGGAGGGATAGGAAATCAGCCCCAGCATTTT
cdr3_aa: CASSVGGIGNQPQHF

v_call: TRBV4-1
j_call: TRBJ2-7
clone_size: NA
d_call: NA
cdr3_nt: TGCGCCAGCAGCCAAGTGGGCCTAGCCACCGGTGACGAGCAGTACTTC
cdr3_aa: CASSQVGLATGDEQYF

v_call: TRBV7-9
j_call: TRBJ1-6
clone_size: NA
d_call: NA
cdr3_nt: TGTGCCAGCAGCTCCCCCACAGAATATAATTCACCCCTCCACTTT
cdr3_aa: CASSSPTEYNSPLHF

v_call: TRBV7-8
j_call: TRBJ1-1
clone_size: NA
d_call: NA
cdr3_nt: TGTGCCAGCAGCTTAAGCGAGATGAACACTGAAGCTTTCTTT
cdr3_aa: CASSLSEMNTEAFF

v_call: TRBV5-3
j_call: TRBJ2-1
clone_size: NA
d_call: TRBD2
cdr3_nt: TGTGCCAGAAGCCCAAGCGGGGGTGAGCAGTTCTTC
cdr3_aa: CARSPSGGEQFF

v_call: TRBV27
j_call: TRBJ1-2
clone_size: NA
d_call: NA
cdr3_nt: TGTGCCAGCAGTTCCACCGGACCCAGCTATGGCTACACCTTC
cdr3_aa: CASSSTGPSYGYTF

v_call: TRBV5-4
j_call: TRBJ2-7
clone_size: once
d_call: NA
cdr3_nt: TGTGCCAGCAGCTTGAGGGGGTTAAACGAGCAGTACTTC
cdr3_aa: CASSLRGLNEQYF

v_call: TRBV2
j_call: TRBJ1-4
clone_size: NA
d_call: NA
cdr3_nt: TGTGCCAGCACCCGAGGGCTACAGCTCTCTAATGAAAAACTGTTTTTT
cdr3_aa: CASTRGLQLSNEKLFF

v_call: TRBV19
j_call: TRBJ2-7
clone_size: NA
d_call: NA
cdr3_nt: TGTGCCAGTAGTTCAGGACAGCAGAGAGGGACCTACGAGCAGTACTTC
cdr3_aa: CASSSGQQRGTYEQYF